Presented here are 10 T cell receptor beta chains from one specimen sequenced in a study of T-cell reconstitution after alpha-beta-depleted transplantation in children. Using unique molecular identifiers, the investigators prepared the TCRbeta library. One entry per CDR3 protein, called by TCRdb with MiXCR from the PCR reads. The profile shows 400,000 to 450,000 distinct CDR3 sequences, about 40% of them singletons. The source was PBMCs, collected before TCRalphabeta/CD19-depleted stem cell transplant. The source is a girl aged 2-9 years with aplastic anemia, due to receive a stem cell transplant.

The gene calls are TRBV20-1 and TRBJ2-7; unclear D gene. V lost 2 bases and J lost 2, with 13 bases in between. There are 14 residues in the CDR3. Germline CDR1 is DFQATT and CDR2 is SNEGSKA (reference sequence). CDR3 nucleotide sequence: TGCAGTGCTAGAACCGAAAAGGGTACCTACGAGCAGTACTTC. As protein: CSARTEKGTYEQYF.

The V and J genes are TRBV27 and TRBJ2-7; 8 nucleotides match TRBD2. Germline CDR1 MNHEY, CDR2 SMNVEV (reference sequence). V lost 0 bases and J lost 2; bases outside the gene matches: 3. CDR3 length equals 15 residues. The CDR3 here is CASSLSGRGAYEQYF. CDR3 bases: TGTGCCAGCAGTTTATCGGGGCGGGGGGCCTACGAGCAGTACTTC.

This chain connects TRBV27 to TRBJ2-7; D may be TRBD1 or TRBD2 (5 bases each). Looked up from germline, CDR1 is MNHEY and CDR2 is SMNVEV (reference sequence). CDR3 length equals 13 residues. V lost 2 bases to trimming and J lost 5 bases, with 10 bases between them. CDR3 in DNA: TGTGCCAGCAGTTTAGAGGGGTCTAACGAGCAGTACTTC. It specifies CASSLEGSNEQYF.

The genes are TRBV28 and TRBJ2-7; D perhaps matches TRBD1 (5 bases). Between the trimmed V and J ends, which lost 7 bases and 4 bases, there was a span of 11 bases. The CDR3 has 12 amino acids. Germline values: CDR1 MDHEN, CDR2 SYDVKM. The CDR3 loop reads CASKKQGYEQYF. CDR3 nucleotides: TGTGCCAGCAAAAAGCAGGGATACGAGCAGTACTTC.

This clonotype was seen many times. The J gene is TRBJ2-7, the V gene TRBV12-3 or TRBV12-4, with TRBD1 matching 7 bases. The CDR3 extends over 12 amino acids. Trimming removed 4 bases from V and 3 bases from J; junction bases left unmatched: 0. The CDR3 here is CASSWDSYEQYF. In DNA form, the CDR3 reads TGTGCCAGCAGTTGGGACAGCTACGAGCAGTACTTC.

This sequence joins TRBV29-1 and TRBJ2-1; tentatively, D is TRBD1 (5 bases). V lost 0 bases, J lost 5 bases, and 17 bases lay in between. CDR3 size: 16 residues. Germline V gene sequence: CDR1 SQVTM, CDR2 ANQGSEA. The CDR3 bases are TGCAGCGTTGAAGATCGGGTGGGGCTCCCGGACAATGAGCAGTTCTTC. Residues: CSVEDRVGLPDNEQFF.

The sample holds one count of this clonotype. The rearrangement uses TRBV20-1 and TRBJ2-1; 7 nucleotides align to TRBD1. V shed 3 bases, J shed 5 bases, and the junction held 10 bases outside the gene matches. CDR3 length: 15 amino acids. Germline CDR1 DFQATT, CDR2 SNEGSKA (reference sequence). CDR3 in amino acids: CSARAQTGWNNEQFF. CDR3 nucleotides: TGCAGTGCTAGGGCCCAGACAGGGTGGAACAATGAGCAGTTCTTC.

The chain combines TRBV10-3 with TRBJ2-7; 7 bases map to TRBD1. The CDR3 extends over 13 amino acids. The J segment lost 4 bases and the V segment lost 5 bases, leaving 5 bases of the junction unmatched. Looked up from germline, CDR1 is ENHRY and CDR2 is SYGVKD. This chain's CDR3 is CAISSGQNYEQYF. CDR3 coding DNA: TGTGCCATCAGTTCGGGACAGAATTACGAGCAGTACTTC.

This clonotype has a single count. The chain employs TRBV12-3 or TRBV12-4 and TRBJ2-2; 8 bases are a match to TRBD2. Trimming cost V 8 bases and J 3 bases; bases outside gene matches: 2. The CDR3 consists of 13 residues. The DNA of the CDR3 is TGTGCCAGCCCGGGAGGGCACACCGGGGAGCTGTTTTTT. It yields the protein CASPGGHTGELFF.

This clonotype appeared many times. V gene TRBV7-8 combines with J gene TRBJ2-2, with D possibly being TRBD1 or TRBD2 (5 bases each). CDR1 is SGHVS, CDR2 FQNEAQ, per germline. The CDR3 spans 15 residues. V was cut by 5 bases and J by 7 bases, with 17 bases left in between. CDR3 DNA sequence: TGTGCCAGCAGCCCCGGGACGCCCGGCGGCGGGGAGCTGTTTTTT. Its translation: CASSPGTPGGGELFF.